Listed below are T cell receptor beta chains from one sample, sequenced in a study of PD-1 blockade in classical Hodgkin lymphoma. Clones were read by immunoSEQ multiplex PCR, and TCRdb kept only the in-frame ones, dropping some. The table includes about 5,000 clones, over 75% detected once. The source material was CD8+ T cells from blood, sampled at baseline. These receptors originate from a human donor with classical Hodgkin lymphoma. Each CDR3 is given with its conserved first and last residue. D genes are given only for firm matches. Size tells how often a clone was seen (once, few, many) or the class of an expanded clone, and some rows leave it out.

cdr3_length d_call clone_size j_call v_call cdr3_aa cdr3_nt
14 . . TRBJ1-1 TRBV5-4 CASSVTRGGTEAFF TGTGCCAGCAGCGTTACGCGGGGGGGCACTGAAGCTTTCTTT
15 TRBD2 . TRBJ2-5 TRBV9 CASSDGGGLSETQYF TGTGCCAGCAGCGACGGGGGGGGTCTCTCAGAGACCCAGTACTTC
15 . . TRBJ1-2 TRBV29-1 CSVPGKDKANYGYTF TGCAGCGTCCCAGGAAAAGACAAAGCTAACTATGGCTACACCTTC
15 . . TRBJ1-2 TRBV13 CASSGYREANYGYTF TGTGCCAGCAGCGGATACAGAGAAGCTAACTATGGCTACACCTTC
13 . . TRBJ1-5 TRBV28 CAILKRGNQPQHF TGTGCCATTTTAAAGCGCGGCAATCAGCCCCAGCATTTT
15 TRBD1 once TRBJ2-5 TRBV4-3 CASSRDRGRGETQYF TGCGCCAGCAGCCGAGACAGGGGGCGCGGAGAGACCCAGTACTTC
16 . . TRBJ1-5 TRBV19 CASSTDLGAPGQPQHF TGTGCCAGTAGTACAGACCTGGGGGCGCCGGGTCAGCCCCAGCATTTT
14 . . TRBJ2-7 TRBV6-5 CASSYSVRSYEQYF TGTGCCAGCAGTTACTCGGTCAGATCCTACGAGCAGTACTTC
13 . few TRBJ1-5 TRBV28 CASRSGTSQPQHF TGTGCCAGCAGGTCGGGGACGAGTCAGCCCCAGCATTTT
13 . . TRBJ2-2 TRBV11-3 CASSSRAAGELFF TGTGCCAGCAGTTCCAGGGCGGCCGGGGAGCTGTTTTTT
16 . . TRBJ2-5 TRBV4-3 CASSQDINPAGETQYF TGCGCCAGCAGCCAAGATATTAACCCAGCTGGGGAGACCCAGTACTTC
16 . . TRBJ1-5 TRBV27 CASIPFGRSSTDTQHF TGTGCCAGCATCCCTTTTGGGAGATCTAGCACAGATACGCAGCATTTT
20 . once TRBJ1-4 TRBV4-1 CASSRGPYRDTQWRGEKLFF TGCGCCAGCAGCCGGGGGCCATACCGGGACACCCAGTGGCGGGGCGAAAAACTGTTTTTT
17 . . TRBJ1-5 TRBV4-3 CASSQDPPGAGNQPQHF TGCGCCAGCAGCCAAGACCCGCCGGGGGCAGGCAATCAGCCCCAGCATTTT
16 TRBD1 . TRBJ2-2 TRBV5-6 CASSRKGTEPTGELFF TGTGCCAGCAGCCGAAAGGGGACAGAGCCCACCGGGGAGCTGTTTTTT
18 . . TRBJ1-1 TRBV28 CASSLYKGHRNEGTEAFF TGTGCCAGCAGTTTATATAAAGGGCACAGGAATGAGGGGACTGAAGCTTTCTTT
14 TRBD1 . TRBJ2-2 TRBV13 CASSSTGVTGELFF TGTGCCAGCAGCTCGACAGGGGTCACCGGGGAGCTGTTTTTT
15 . . TRBJ1-3 TRBV4-3 CASSQAPSSGNTIYF TGCGCCAGCAGCCAAGCTCCGAGCTCTGGAAACACCATATATTTT
15 . . TRBJ2-1 TRBV10-2 CASSEAFSSYNEQFF TGCGCCAGCAGTGAGGCCTTCTCCTCCTACAATGAGCAGTTCTTC
15 TRBD2 . TRBJ2-5 TRBV27 CASSLSGREGETQYF TGTGCCAGCAGTTTATCAGGACGGGAGGGGGAGACCCAGTACTTC
14 . . TRBJ2-2 TRBV14 CASSQGHGAGELFF TGTGCCAGCAGCCAAGGGCATGGGGCCGGGGAGCTGTTTTTT
13 . few TRBJ1-5 TRBV4-3 CASSQVQGQPQHF TGCGCCAGCAGCCAAGTTCAGGGTCAGCCCCAGCATTTT
16 . once TRBJ2-6 TRBV6-1 CASSERQGTGANVLTF TGTGCCAGCAGTGAAAGACAAGGAACTGGGGCCAACGTCCTGACTTTC
12 . . TRBJ2-7 TRBV28 CASSPPTYEQYF TGTGCCAGCAGTCCGCCTACCTACGAGCAGTACTTC
16 . . TRBJ2-1 TRBV27 CASSLSGPQNWNEQFF TGTGCCAGCAGTTTATCCGGGCCCCAAAATTGGAATGAGCAGTTCTTC
14 . . TRBJ2-2 TRBV28 CASRQRTETGELFF TGTGCCAGCCGACAGAGAACGGAAACCGGGGAGCTGTTTTTT
14 . . TRBJ1-4 TRBV30 CAWSVHRVQAELFF TGTGCCTGGAGTGTACACAGGGTTCAGGCGGAACTGTTTTTT
13 . . TRBJ1-2 TRBV7-9 CASSSGAGYGYTF TGTGCCAGCAGCTCAGGGGCGGGCTATGGCTACACCTTC
14 . few TRBJ1-5 TRBV27 CASSLSGGHQPQHF TGTGCCAGCAGTTTATCCGGGGGGCATCAGCCCCAGCATTTT
16 . . TRBJ1-3 TRBV27 CASSVRAPGGRNTIYF TGTGCCAGCAGTGTCCGGGCCCCGGGGGGCCGAAACACCATATATTTT
15 TRBD1 . TRBJ2-2 TRBV2 CASSPDRVNTGELFF TGTGCCAGCAGTCCGGACAGGGTGAACACCGGGGAGCTGTTTTTT
14 . large TRBJ1-1 TRBV19 CASSTPDPSTEAFF TGTGCCAGTAGCACGCCGGACCCGAGCACTGAAGCTTTCTTT
15 . . TRBJ1-6 TRBV4-1 CASSQDQGGSAPLHF TGCGCCAGCAGCCAAGATCAAGGGGGAAGCGCACCCCTCCACTTT
15 TRBD2 . TRBJ2-5 TRBV9 CASSLTSALQETQYF TGTGCCAGCAGCCTAACTAGCGCCCTCCAAGAGACCCAGTACTTC
13 . . TRBJ1-1 TRBV5-6 CASSLVGRAEAFF TGTGCCAGCAGCTTGGTGGGGCGGGCTGAAGCTTTCTTT
15 . . TRBJ1-2 TRBV4-3 CASSQDVETNYGYTF TGCGCCAGCAGCCAAGATGTAGAGACTAACTATGGCTACACCTTC
16 TRBD1 . TRBJ2-3 TRBV7-2 CASSFDREGSTDTQYF TGTGCCAGCAGCTTTGACAGGGAAGGTAGCACAGATACGCAGTATTTT
14 . . TRBJ2-5 TRBV10-3 CAISELGMSETQYF TGTGCCATCAGTGAGTTGGGGATGTCGGAGACCCAGTACTTC
15 . few TRBJ1-5 TRBV6-6 CASSYSRQLNQPQHF TGTGCCAGCAGTTACTCCCGACAGCTTAATCAGCCCCAGCATTTT
16 TRBD1 once TRBJ2-1 TRBV7-9 CASSIPENRGNNEQFF TGTGCCAGCAGCATACCGGAGAACAGGGGTAACAATGAGCAGTTCTTC
13 . . TRBJ2-1 TRBV6-4 CASSDRTRNEQFF TGTGCCAGCAGTGACCGGACGCGAAATGAGCAGTTCTTC
14 TRBD1 . TRBJ2-7 TRBV7-9 CASSSFDREDEQYF TGTGCCAGCAGCTCTTTCGACAGGGAAGACGAGCAGTACTTC